This T cell receptor beta chain was documented in a study of cytomegalovirus exposure and HLA in healthy donors. Study summary: Inside one of the first data releases sat tens of millions of unique TCRs taken from HLA-typed donors. Findings and limits, study-wide: No immune exposure information besides CMV serostatus was available. Most TCR sequences were seen very rarely across donors, but some public TCRs occurred in many.

Primers included in the PCR were 60 Vbeta and 13 Jbeta primers. The method was immunoSEQ multiplex PCR; TCRdb's version includes in-frame clones alone and lacks a portion of them. The repertoire table contains about 120,000 clones. The CDR3 contains 14 residues. Unmatched junction bases numbered 7, after V lost 5 bases and J lost 5 bases. The germline V gene has CDR1 SGHAT and CDR2 FQNNGV. Remarks on this clone: Its antigen is unidentified.

The sample taken for sequencing was PBMCs. The chain has TRBV11-2 and TRBJ1-2; 8 bases fit TRBD1. The TCR comes from a man aged 35-49 years in good health and CMV-seropositive. Here the CDR3 DNA reads TGTGCCAGCAGCCCCGGGGGACAGGAGTATGGCTACACCTTC. It is translated as CASSPGGQEYGYTF.